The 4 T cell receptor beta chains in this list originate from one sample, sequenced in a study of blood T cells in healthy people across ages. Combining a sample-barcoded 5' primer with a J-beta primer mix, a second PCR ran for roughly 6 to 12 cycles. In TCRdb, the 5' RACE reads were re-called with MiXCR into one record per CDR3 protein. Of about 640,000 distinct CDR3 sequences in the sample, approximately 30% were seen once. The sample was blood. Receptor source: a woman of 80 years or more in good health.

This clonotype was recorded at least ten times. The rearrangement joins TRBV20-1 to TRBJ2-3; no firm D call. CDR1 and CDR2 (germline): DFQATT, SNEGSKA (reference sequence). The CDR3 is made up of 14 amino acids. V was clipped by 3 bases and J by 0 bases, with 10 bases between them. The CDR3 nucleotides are TGCAGTGCTAGTAAACTCGGGAGCACAGATACGCAGTATTTT. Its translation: CSASKLGSTDTQYF.

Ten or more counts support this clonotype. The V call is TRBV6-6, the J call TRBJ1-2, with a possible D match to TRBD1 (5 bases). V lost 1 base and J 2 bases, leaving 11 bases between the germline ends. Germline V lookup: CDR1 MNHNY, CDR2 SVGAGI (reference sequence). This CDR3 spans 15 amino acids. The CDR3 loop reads CASSYFRDGNYGYTF. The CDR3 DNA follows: TGTGCCAGCAGTTACTTCCGGGACGGCAACTATGGCTACACCTTC.

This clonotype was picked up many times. CDR3 bases: TGCGCCAGCCAAGCGAACACTGAAGCTTTCTTT. This gives the protein CASQANTEAFF. The chain carries TRBV4-1 and TRBJ1-1; D uncertain. V was cut by 8 bases and J by 1 base, with 5 bases left in between. The germline CDR1 and CDR2 sequences are MGHRA and YSYEKL. This CDR3 is 11 amino acids long.

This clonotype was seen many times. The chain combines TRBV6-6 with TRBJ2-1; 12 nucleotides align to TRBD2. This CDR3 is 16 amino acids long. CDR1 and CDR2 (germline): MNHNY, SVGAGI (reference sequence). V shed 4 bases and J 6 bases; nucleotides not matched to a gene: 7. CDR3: CASSSPTSGGSNEQFF. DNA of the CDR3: TGTGCCAGCAGTTCCCCTACTAGCGGGGGGAGCAATGAGCAGTTCTTC.